This TCR beta chain stems from a study of T cells after yellow fever vaccination. Production of TCR cDNA was by 5'RACE template switching, which also added a universal primer site and UMIs. A single record per CDR3 protein comes from TCRdb applying MiXCR to the 5' RACE reads. The sample lists under 350,000 distinct CDR3 sequences, roughly 4.3% occurring once. Sequences were derived from PBMCs, sampled 5 days after the yellow fever booster vaccination. The clonotype originates from a man younger than 35 who received the YFV17D yellow fever vaccine.

CDR3 sequence: CASSLENYAGNTIYF. The CDR3 DNA follows: TGCGCCAGCAGCTTGGAAAATTATGCTGGAAACACCATATATTTT. The rearrangement links TRBV5-1 to TRBJ1-3; D is unresolved. The V end was cut by 0 bases, the J end by 2 bases, with 9 bases between. Germline V gene data show CDR1 as SGHRS and CDR2 as YFSETQ. The CDR3 loop spans 15 amino acids.